This entry lists 11 T cell receptor beta chains sequenced from one sample in a study of cytomegalovirus exposure and HLA in healthy donors (dated by TCRdb to about 2017). The library was produced with the immunoSEQ multiplex PCR assay. The multiplex PCR relied on a mix of 60 forward primers for TCR Vbeta segments and 13 reverse primers for TCR Jbeta segments. The immuneACCESS repertoire file appears here via TCRdb, limited to in-frame rearrangements. These files lack a portion of the clones; in checked studies, under half of the deficit traces to unresolved V genes, and the cause of the others is not known. In all, the sample holds some 77,000 clones, and around 80% of those were seen once. The ten biggest clones cover 2% to 3% of the sample. Sequences were obtained from PBMCs. The origin of the receptors is a young man in good health and CMV-seronegative.

The rearrangement links TRBV19 to TRBJ2-5, with D possibly TRBD1 on 5 matching bases. Germline loops: CDR1 LNHDA, CDR2 SQIVND (reference sequence). Trimming stripped 3 bases from V and 5 bases from J, with 13 bases between. This CDR3 contains 14 residues. This CDR3 reads CASSMGRQPETQYF. In DNA form, the CDR3 reads TGTGCCAGTAGTATGGGCCGACAGCCCGAGACCCAGTACTTC.

The V and J genes are TRBV7-2 and TRBJ2-2; TRBD1 matches 7 bases. The V gene's germline CDR1 is SGHTA and CDR2 FQGNSA. The CDR3 runs 17 residues. Trimming took 2 bases from V and 3 from J; bases not matched to a gene: 9. CDR3 bases: TGTGCCAGCAGCTTAAGGCCGACAGGGCTGGACACCGGGGAGCTGTTTTTT. Translated, it gives CASSLRPTGLDTGELFF.

This chain connects TRBV28 to TRBJ2-2; maybe TRBD2 (6 bases). The CDR3 consists of 15 residues. Per germline, CDR1 MDHEN and CDR2 SYDVKM. V was shortened by 8 bases and J by 4 bases, with 17 bases between the two germline ends. The CDR3 is CASGGVVGGTGELFF. The DNA for the CDR3 is TGTGCCAGCGGTGGGGTAGTGGGAGGCACCGGGGAGCTGTTTTTT.

V and J are TRBV10-3 and TRBJ1-1; 8 positions match TRBD1. Per the germline V gene, CDR1 is ENHRY and CDR2 is SYGVKD. The ends lost 4 bases at V and 5 bases at J; junction bases unmatched: 6. The CDR3 extends over 14 amino acids. The CDR3 bases are TGTGCCATCAGTGCGGGGACAGGTAAGACTGAAGCTTTCTTT. This encodes CAISAGTGKTEAFF.

The genes are TRBV5-1 and TRBJ2-2; TRBD1 is a possible D gene (6 bases). Germline CDR1 and CDR2: SGHRS and YFSETQ. V gave up 4 bases and J gave up 6 bases, with 10 bases separating them. The CDR3 runs 13 residues. CDR3 amino acids: CASSRGGPGELFF. The CDR3 region has the DNA TGCGCCAGCAGCAGAGGGGGACCCGGGGAGCTGTTTTTT.

This clone turned up a few times. V gene TRBV6-4 combines with J gene TRBJ2-2; D is perhaps TRBD1 (5 bases). Trimming removed 2 bases from V and 1 base from J, with 5 bases in between. CDR3 length: 14 amino acids. Germline CDR1 and CDR2: MRHNA and SNTAGT. CDR3 nucleotide sequence: TGTGCCAGCAGTGACACAGGGAACACCGGGGAGCTGTTTTTT. Translating it yields CASSDTGNTGELFF.

This clone was counted once. The chain links TRBV19 to TRBJ2-7; 8 nucleotides match TRBD2. V shed 2 bases and J 0 bases; nucleotides not matched to a gene: 12. This CDR3 is 18 amino acids long. Germline CDR1 LNHDA, CDR2 SQIVND (reference sequence). CDR3 nucleotides: TGTGCCAGTAGTATATTCCCCCGCGGGGGGCTTTTCTCCTACGAGCAGTACTTC. Translation gives CASSIFPRGGLFSYEQYF.

The chain has TRBV30 and TRBJ2-7; D might be TRBD2 (6 bases). Germline V gene lookup returns CDR1 GTSNPN and CDR2 SVGIG (reference sequence). This CDR3 contains 12 residues. The V and J ends lost 3 bases and 4 bases respectively, with 10 bases between them. This chain's CDR3 is CAWSGGEYEQYF. In DNA, the CDR3 is TGTGCCTGGAGCGGCGGGGAATACGAGCAGTACTTC. Full variable domain (remainder filled in from reference TRBV30 and TRBJ2-7): SQTIHQWPATLVQPVGSPLSLECTVEGTSNPNLYWYRQAAGRGLQLLFYSVGIGQISSEVPQNLSASRPQDRQFILSSKKLLLSDSGFYLCAWSGGEYEQYFGPGTRLTVT.

The rearrangement joins TRBV7-2 to TRBJ2-7, with D tentatively TRBD1 (6 bases). CDR1 and CDR2 from the germline V gene are SGHTA and FQGNSA. The CDR3 has 14 residues. The V end lost 1 base, the J end lost 4 bases, and 11 bases lay between the germline ends. The CDR3 spells CASSLGRGSYEQYF. As DNA, the CDR3 is TGTGCCAGCAGCTTAGGCAGGGGATCGTACGAGCAGTACTTC. The full variable domain, with the rest looked up from reference TRBV7-2 and TRBJ2-7, is GAGVSQSPSNKVTEKGKDVELRCDPISGHTALYWYRQSLGQGLEFLIYFQGNSAPDKSGLPSDRFSAERTGGSVSTLTIQRTQQEDSAVYLCASSLGRGSYEQYFGPGTRLTVT.

The genes are TRBV9 and TRBJ2-7, with TRBD1 matching over 8 bases. The CDR3 is 15 amino acids. Germline CDR1 is SGDLS and CDR2 is YYNGEE. The trim removed 0 bases at V and 2 bases at J, leaving 4 bases unmatched. The CDR3 bases are TGTGCCAGCAGCGTAGTAGGACAGGGAACCTACGAGCAGTACTTC. Translated: CASSVVGQGTYEQYF.

The gene calls are TRBV7-2 and TRBJ2-5; D uncertain. The V end lost 0 bases, the J end lost 5 bases, and 13 bases lay between the germline ends. Germline V gives CDR1 SGHTA, CDR2 FQGNSA. The CDR3 sequence is 15 residues long. DNA of the CDR3: TGTGCCAGCAGCTTAGCCCCTAGGTCCTGGGAGACCCAGTACTTC. This sequence encodes CASSLAPRSWETQYF.